This TCR beta chain came from a study of shared clonotypes between healthy human individuals (TCRdb year 2020). For context, the study as a whole: The cohort comprised two women and a few men aged 18 to 49 years. For each donor, three plates each were used for CD4 naive and CD4 memory, two plates were used for CD8 naive, and one plate was used for CD8 memory. To estimate repertoire size and how much clonotypes are shared between individuals, the study performed deep sequencing of blood TCR repertoires from a handful of healthy adults. To increase sequencing depth and limit assay-specific biases, TCR repertoire library preparation and sequencing were carried out by different laboratories using diverse techniques. Per donor, leukapheresis produced somewhere between about 0.9 and 9.5 billion PBMCs.

Donors were healthy HIV-negative adults with no recently reported acute infections or vaccinations. Only Caucasian adults living in Nashville, Tennessee, USA were represented among the donors. CD4+ T cells were enriched by magnetic negative selection; naive cells were then positively selected on CD45RA, and the negative fraction formed the memory subset. Blood was collected by leukapheresis, and PBMCs were isolated by Ficoll-Histopaque density gradient centrifugation and then cryopreserved in liquid nitrogen vapor phase. Purity and quantity of every magnetically sorted T cell population were checked by analytical flow cytometry. Genomic DNA was isolated from every sorted fraction and measured by UV absorbance on a Nanodrop 2000c. Details on this clone: Its antigen is not yet known. Base qualities were left out, and no much larger clone turns up one base away.

Results the study describes overall, beyond this receptor: Clonotypes shared by all four sorted-subset donors showed higher generation probabilities than non-shared clonotypes. Even with the large sequencing depth, rarefaction of the sorted-subset datasets indicated that sequencing was incomplete. The genetic and exposure-history diversity represented was limited by the small number of donors. Sampling was restricted to blood, and TCR repertoires in tissue are likely to differ from TCR repertoires in blood. Larger estimated clonotype richness was generally found for naive subsets than for memory subsets. Sharing across several donors was observed for around 5% of naive CD4, 3% to 3.5% of naive CD8, 2% to 2.5% of memory CD4, and around 0.42% of memory CD8 clonotypes. Based on pairwise subsampling, the degree of clonotype sharing among donors was expected to be affected by sequencing depth.

TCR CDR3 regions were amplified from genomic DNA by multiplex PCR using the deep immunoSEQ assay. Genomic DNA extracted from each cell subset was distributed evenly over all wells of several immunoSEQ 96-well plates, and each plate served as one replicate. For sorted subsets, roughly 200 ng of genomic DNA, equivalent to 25,000 to 35,000 T cell genomes, went into each replicate PCR. Purified libraries were measured with a Qubit 3.0 fluorometer, size-checked on a Bioanalyzer 2100, and measured again with the KAPA Library Quantification kit. Every immunoSEQ 96-well plate was sequenced on a dedicated single-read 150-cycle Illumina NextSeq 550 flow cell. In the original analysis: Because only junctional sequences without quality scores were contained in the immunoSEQ output, filtering matching that applied to full-length reads could not be performed. Sequences were annotated with PyIR, a Python wrapper for IgBLAST v1.9, using IMGT germline references to assign V/J genes and CDR3. Reads were filtered out if the reads had weak V/J assignments (E-value above 1e-6), no CDR3, stop codons, out-of-frame junctions, or ambiguous translated residues. V3J clonotypes were defined as sequences sharing an identical inferred V gene, J gene, and CDR3 amino acid sequence. To compute the percentage overlap between repertoires, the number of shared unique clonotypes was divided by the size of the smaller repertoire. Richness of each repertoire was evaluated using RTK rarefaction, the Chao1 estimator, and Recon v2.1 estimates of unobserved clonotypes. For all TCRbeta clonotypes obtained by the gDNA method from a few donors, generation probabilities were computed with OLGA. TCRdb's version of the immuneACCESS table is confined to in-frame rearrangements and falls short of the full clone set. An unresolved V gene accounts for under half of the shortfall where checked; the remainder is of unknown origin. Clone size and V and J calls were adopted from that table, with D and trimming inferred from the DNA. For this sample there are more than 2,000,000 clones; 85% to 95% appear just once. The ten top clones hold 0.39% of the sample.

The trim is 3 bases for V and 7 bases for J, with a gap of 8 bases between the germline ends. Measured from the cysteine to the phenylalanine, the CDR3 is 12 residues long. The DNA shown is the 36-base CDR3, in frame from base 1. The germline V gene (reference sequence) provides CDR1 WNHNN and CDR2 SYGVQD. The material sequenced was naive CD4+ T cells from PBMCs. Taken with the paper, the label for cell subset or site translates to: CD45RA+ positively selected. The source is a man aged 18 to 30 in good health. Some clones in this sample may be carry-over from other donors' samples. The V and J genes are TRBV10-1 and TRBJ2-3; no D gene can be assigned with confidence. The sequence in DNA is TGCGCCAGCAGTGACAACGTAAATACGCAGTATTTT. It specifies CASSDNVNTQYF.